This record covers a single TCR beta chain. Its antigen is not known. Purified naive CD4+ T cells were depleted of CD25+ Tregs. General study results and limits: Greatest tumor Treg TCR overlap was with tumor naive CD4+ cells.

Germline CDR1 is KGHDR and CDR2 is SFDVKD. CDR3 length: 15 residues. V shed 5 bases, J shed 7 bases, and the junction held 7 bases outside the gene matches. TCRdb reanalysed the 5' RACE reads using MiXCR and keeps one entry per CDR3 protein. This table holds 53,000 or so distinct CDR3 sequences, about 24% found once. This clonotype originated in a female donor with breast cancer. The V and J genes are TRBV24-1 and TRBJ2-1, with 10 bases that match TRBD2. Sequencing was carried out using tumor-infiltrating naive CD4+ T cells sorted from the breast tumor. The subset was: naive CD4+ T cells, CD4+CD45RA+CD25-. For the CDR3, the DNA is TGTGCCACCAGTGTAGCGGGAGGCCCGGGAAATGAGCAGTTCTTC. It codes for CATSVAGGPGNEQFF.